The text below deals with one TCR beta chain. Its antigen is currently unknown. This CDR3 is also generated by other DNA sequences in the sample. There are 13 residues in the CDR3. Germline V gene lookup returns CDR1 MNHEY and CDR2 SVGAGI. V shed 0 bases and J shed 7 bases, with 7 bases lying between them. The sample originates from a study of cytomegalovirus exposure and HLA in healthy donors. Overall study results and limits: Within an earlier analysis, most TCR beta V segments proved productive either about 87% or about 30% of the time. Clonal expansion, a later analysis showed, was greater in HLA-associated TCR beta chains than in equally common others.

Vbeta (60) and Jbeta (13) primers were used in the PCR. The table came from immunoSEQ multiplex PCR; TCRdb's copy has only in-frame clones and leaves some out. This table holds fewer than 250,000 clones, roughly 84% found once. The records do not include a CMV serostatus for this donor. V is TRBV6-5 and J is TRBJ2-1; D unresolved. The receptor was isolated from a human donor in good health. What was sequenced was PBMCs. For the CDR3, the DNA is TGTGCCAGCAGTTACTCGAGAGTAAATGAGCAGTTCTTC. Residues: CASSYSRVNEQFF.